These T cell receptor beta chains were read from a single sample in a study of T cell responses to AZD1222 COVID-19 vaccine. The repertoire was sequenced with immunoSEQ multiplex PCR; TCRdb's copy has only in-frame clones and lacks some. The sample has tens of thousands of clones; approximately 90% are singletons. Sequences were derived from peripheral blood, sampled on day 0 of AZD1222 vaccination. The receptors shown here come from an adult in good health. CDR3s include the opening cysteine and the closing phenylalanine or tryptophan. Fields, in order: J gene, clone size, D gene, V gene, CDR3 protein, CDR3 DNA. A D gene is named only where the DNA matches it firmly. The size entry is marked missing in some rows and otherwise reads once, few, many or a size class.

j_gene: TRBJ2-3
abundance: .
d_gene: .
v_gene: TRBV11-3
CDR3aa: CASSRGTDTQYF
CDR3nt: TGTGCCAGCAGCCGAGGGACAGATACGCAGTATTTT

j_gene: TRBJ1-5
abundance: .
d_gene: .
v_gene: TRBV4-2
CDR3aa: CASSQDTRFGNQPQHF
CDR3nt: TGTGCCAGCAGCCAAGATACGAGGTTTGGCAATCAGCCCCAGCATTTT

j_gene: TRBJ1-5
abundance: .
d_gene: .
v_gene: TRBV12-3/TRBV12-4
CDR3aa: CASRPPGSPQHF
CDR3nt: TGTGCCAGCAGGCCCCCGGGGTCGCCCCAGCATTTT

j_gene: TRBJ2-4
abundance: .
d_gene: .
v_gene: TRBV7-8
CDR3aa: CASSLVAGNLAKNIQYF
CDR3nt: TGTGCCAGCAGCTTAGTAGCAGGGAACCTAGCCAAAAACATTCAGTACTTC

j_gene: TRBJ2-1
abundance: .
d_gene: .
v_gene: TRBV7-3
CDR3aa: CASSLGSGSYNEQFF
CDR3nt: TGTGCCAGCAGCTTAGGTAGCGGATCCTACAATGAGCAGTTCTTC

j_gene: TRBJ2-3
abundance: .
d_gene: .
v_gene: TRBV9
CDR3aa: CASSALAGDTQYF
CDR3nt: TGTGCCAGCAGCGCCCTTGCGGGAGATACGCAGTATTTT

j_gene: TRBJ2-7
abundance: .
d_gene: .
v_gene: TRBV24-1
CDR3aa: CATSDQYEQYF
CDR3nt: TGTGCCACCAGTGACCAATACGAGCAGTACTTC

j_gene: TRBJ2-1
abundance: .
d_gene: TRBD2
v_gene: TRBV11-2
CDR3aa: CASRRPGGPHNEQFF
CDR3nt: TGTGCCAGCAGAAGACCGGGGGGGCCTCACAATGAGCAGTTCTTC

j_gene: TRBJ2-1
abundance: .
d_gene: .
v_gene: TRBV5-1
CDR3aa: CASSRGDRVADEQFF
CDR3nt: TGCGCCAGCAGCCGGGGGGACAGAGTGGCGGATGAGCAGTTCTTC

j_gene: TRBJ2-2
abundance: .
d_gene: .
v_gene: TRBV6-6
CDR3aa: CATAQAGELFF
CDR3nt: TGTGCCACGGCTCAGGCCGGGGAGCTGTTTTTT

j_gene: TRBJ2-3
abundance: .
d_gene: TRBD2
v_gene: TRBV4-3
CDR3aa: CASSQDYLAVGADTQYF
CDR3nt: TGCGCCAGCAGCCAAGATTACCTAGCGGTCGGAGCAGATACGCAGTATTTT

j_gene: TRBJ2-1
abundance: .
d_gene: .
v_gene: TRBV3-1/TRBV3-2
CDR3aa: CASSLENEQFF
CDR3nt: TGTGCCAGCAGCCTAGAAAATGAGCAGTTCTTC

j_gene: TRBJ1-4
abundance: .
d_gene: .
v_gene: TRBV18
CDR3aa: CASSPDGQSREKLFF
CDR3nt: TGTGCCAGCTCGCCGGACGGCCAAAGTCGAGAAAAACTGTTTTTT

j_gene: TRBJ2-5
abundance: .
d_gene: .
v_gene: TRBV5-4
CDR3aa: CASSLAGGGETQYF
CDR3nt: TGTGCCAGCAGCTTGGCAGGGGGAGGAGAGACCCAGTACTTC

j_gene: TRBJ2-5
abundance: .
d_gene: TRBD2
v_gene: TRBV27
CDR3aa: CASRLAGGTETQYF
CDR3nt: TGTGCCAGCAGACTAGCGGGGGGGACAGAGACCCAGTACTTC

j_gene: TRBJ2-2
abundance: once
d_gene: TRBD1
v_gene: TRBV19
CDR3aa: CASSGGQGLAGELFF
CDR3nt: TGTGCCAGTAGTGGGGGACAGGGCCTTGCCGGGGAGCTGTTTTTT

j_gene: TRBJ1-1
abundance: .
d_gene: .
v_gene: TRBV9
CDR3aa: CASSAINTEAFF
CDR3nt: TGTGCCAGCAGCGCCATCAACACTGAAGCTTTCTTT

j_gene: TRBJ1-6
abundance: once
d_gene: .
v_gene: TRBV12-3/TRBV12-4
CDR3aa: CASSSRYNSPLHF
CDR3nt: TGTGCCAGCAGTTCCCGGTATAATTCACCCCTCCACTTT

j_gene: TRBJ1-6
abundance: .
d_gene: TRBD1
v_gene: TRBV5-5
CDR3aa: CASRPGGLYNSPLHF
CDR3nt: TGTGCCAGCAGACCAGGGGGTTTGTATAATTCACCCCTCCACTTT

j_gene: TRBJ1-1
abundance: once
d_gene: .
v_gene: TRBV20-1
CDR3aa: CSARDFPGAFF
CDR3nt: TGCAGTGCTAGAGATTTCCCAGGGGCTTTCTTT

j_gene: TRBJ2-5
abundance: once
d_gene: .
v_gene: TRBV6-5
CDR3aa: CASSYYRSRETQYF
CDR3nt: TGTGCCAGCAGTTACTACAGGAGCAGAGAGACCCAGTACTTC

j_gene: TRBJ2-7
abundance: .
d_gene: .
v_gene: TRBV7-9
CDR3aa: CASSQLRGPSAYEQYF
CDR3nt: TGTGCCAGCAGCCAACTGAGGGGGCCTAGCGCCTACGAGCAGTACTTC

j_gene: TRBJ2-3
abundance: .
d_gene: .
v_gene: TRBV6-2/TRBV6-3
CDR3aa: CASSPGPWGGDTQYF
CDR3nt: TGTGCCAGCAGCCCCGGTCCCTGGGGAGGAGATACGCAGTATTTT

j_gene: TRBJ2-7
abundance: .
d_gene: TRBD1
v_gene: TRBV11-3
CDR3aa: CASSSGQGTDYEQYF
CDR3nt: TGTGCCAGCAGCTCCGGCCAGGGGACAGACTACGAGCAGTACTTC

j_gene: TRBJ2-5
abundance: .
d_gene: TRBD1
v_gene: TRBV7-2
CDR3aa: CASSTRQGKKTQYF
CDR3nt: TGTGCCAGCAGCACCCGACAGGGAAAAAAGACCCAGTACTTC

j_gene: TRBJ1-5
abundance: .
d_gene: .
v_gene: TRBV6-2/TRBV6-3
CDR3aa: CASSYTRGEASNQPQHF
CDR3nt: TGTGCCAGCAGTTACACAAGGGGAGAGGCGAGCAATCAGCCCCAGCATTTT

j_gene: TRBJ1-4
abundance: once
d_gene: TRBD1
v_gene: TRBV5-1
CDR3aa: CASNMQGAREKLFF
CDR3nt: TGCGCCAGCAACATGCAGGGGGCGCGGGAAAAACTGTTTTTT

j_gene: TRBJ1-3
abundance: .
d_gene: TRBD1
v_gene: TRBV7-9
CDR3aa: CASSQGGTGNTIYF
CDR3nt: TGTGCCAGCAGCCAGGGGGGCACTGGAAACACCATATATTTT

j_gene: TRBJ1-1
abundance: .
d_gene: .
v_gene: TRBV21-1
CDR3aa: CASNRQGGTEAFF
CDR3nt: TGTGCCAGCAACAGACAGGGAGGCACTGAAGCTTTCTTT

j_gene: TRBJ1-2
abundance: .
d_gene: .
v_gene: TRBV6-4
CDR3aa: CASSDSTSGESLYGYTF
CDR3nt: TGTGCCAGCAGTGACTCTACCTCAGGGGAAAGTCTTTACGGCTACACCTTC

j_gene: TRBJ2-7
abundance: .
d_gene: .
v_gene: TRBV6-5
CDR3aa: CATSRGRSYEQYF
CDR3nt: TGTGCCACCTCGCGGGGGCGCTCCTACGAGCAGTACTTC

j_gene: TRBJ2-7
abundance: .
d_gene: TRBD1
v_gene: TRBV11-2
CDR3aa: CASSRGGGSYEQYF
CDR3nt: TGTGCCAGCAGTCGAGGGGGCGGATCCTACGAGCAGTACTTC

j_gene: TRBJ2-7
abundance: .
d_gene: .
v_gene: TRBV7-2
CDR3aa: CASSLVLYEQYF
CDR3nt: TGTGCCAGCAGCCTAGTCCTTTACGAGCAGTACTTC

j_gene: TRBJ1-1
abundance: .
d_gene: .
v_gene: TRBV19
CDR3aa: CASSIGSPAEAFF
CDR3nt: TGTGCCAGTAGTATAGGGTCCCCAGCTGAAGCTTTCTTT

j_gene: TRBJ1-2
abundance: .
d_gene: .
v_gene: TRBV7-2
CDR3aa: CASSSTGPSGYTF
CDR3nt: TGTGCCAGCAGCTCAACAGGGCCCTCTGGCTACACCTTC

j_gene: TRBJ1-4
abundance: .
d_gene: .
v_gene: TRBV11-2
CDR3aa: CASSLGHVNEKLFF
CDR3nt: TGTGCCAGCAGCTTAGGACACGTTAATGAAAAACTGTTTTTT

j_gene: TRBJ1-1
abundance: .
d_gene: TRBD1
v_gene: TRBV6-6
CDR3aa: CASSYSMSGGEPEAFF
CDR3nt: TGTGCCAGCAGTTACTCGATGTCAGGGGGCGAACCTGAAGCTTTCTTT

j_gene: TRBJ1-5
abundance: once
d_gene: .
v_gene: TRBV2
CDR3aa: CASSETAGEGQPQHF
CDR3nt: TGTGCCAGCAGTGAGACAGCAGGGGAGGGTCAGCCCCAGCATTTT

j_gene: TRBJ1-1
abundance: .
d_gene: .
v_gene: TRBV9
CDR3aa: CASSADTNTEAFF
CDR3nt: TGTGCCAGCAGCGCTGATACTAACACTGAAGCTTTCTTT

j_gene: TRBJ2-7
abundance: once
d_gene: TRBD1
v_gene: TRBV29-1
CDR3aa: CSVHGQGSYEQYF
CDR3nt: TGCAGCGTCCACGGACAGGGCTCCTACGAGCAGTACTTC

j_gene: TRBJ2-1
abundance: .
d_gene: .
v_gene: TRBV7-8
CDR3aa: CASSPKYAVSDEQFF
CDR3nt: TGTGCCAGCAGCCCCAAATACGCCGTTTCCGATGAGCAGTTCTTC

j_gene: TRBJ1-3
abundance: .
d_gene: .
v_gene: TRBV21-1
CDR3aa: CASSKAISKDTIYF
CDR3nt: TGTGCCAGCAGCAAAGCGATCAGCAAGGACACCATATATTTT

j_gene: TRBJ1-1
abundance: .
d_gene: .
v_gene: TRBV12-5
CDR3aa: CASGLVVNTEAFF
CDR3nt: TGTGCTAGTGGTTTGGTAGTGAACACTGAAGCTTTCTTT

j_gene: TRBJ2-7
abundance: .
d_gene: .
v_gene: TRBV28
CDR3aa: CASSLSGVVRYEQYF
CDR3nt: TGTGCCAGCAGTTTAAGTGGGGTGGTTCGATACGAGCAGTACTTC

j_gene: TRBJ1-3
abundance: .
d_gene: .
v_gene: TRBV4-3
CDR3aa: CASSRQSGNTIYF
CDR3nt: TGCGCCAGCAGTCGACAATCTGGAAACACCATATATTTT

j_gene: TRBJ2-7
abundance: once
d_gene: .
v_gene: TRBV7-9
CDR3aa: CASRNGVDYEQYF
CDR3nt: TGTGCCAGCAGGAACGGGGTAGACTACGAGCAGTACTTC

j_gene: TRBJ2-3
abundance: .
d_gene: TRBD1
v_gene: TRBV24-1
CDR3aa: CATADRGQGTDTQYF
CDR3nt: TGTGCCACCGCAGACCGGGGACAGGGTACAGATACGCAGTATTTT

j_gene: TRBJ1-1
abundance: .
d_gene: .
v_gene: TRBV2
CDR3aa: CASSVLGNTEAFF
CDR3nt: TGTGCCAGCAGTGTCTTGGGGAACACTGAAGCTTTCTTT

j_gene: TRBJ1-1
abundance: .
d_gene: .
v_gene: TRBV7-2
CDR3aa: CASSGGPNTEAFF
CDR3nt: TGTGCCAGCAGTGGGGGGCCGAACACTGAAGCTTTCTTT

j_gene: TRBJ2-7
abundance: .
d_gene: .
v_gene: TRBV11-2
CDR3aa: CASSLRLDGFARSYEQYF
CDR3nt: TGTGCCAGCAGCCTACGCTTGGACGGTTTTGCTCGCTCCTACGAGCAGTACTTC

j_gene: TRBJ2-1
abundance: .
d_gene: TRBD1
v_gene: TRBV7-9
CDR3aa: CASRDFSRGPYNEQFF
CDR3nt: TGTGCCAGCAGGGATTTTAGCAGGGGGCCCTACAATGAGCAGTTCTTC

j_gene: TRBJ2-2
abundance: .
d_gene: .
v_gene: TRBV7-9
CDR3aa: CASSFAGNTGELFF
CDR3nt: TGTGCCAGCAGCTTTGCGGGGAACACCGGGGAGCTGTTTTTT

j_gene: TRBJ1-6
abundance: .
d_gene: .
v_gene: TRBV14
CDR3aa: CASSPLYEGSPLHF
CDR3nt: TGTGCCAGCAGCCCGTTATACGAGGGTTCACCCCTCCACTTT

j_gene: TRBJ2-7
abundance: .
d_gene: .
v_gene: TRBV6-5
CDR3aa: CASNSGYEQYF
CDR3nt: TGTGCCAGCAACTCGGGCTACGAGCAGTACTTC

j_gene: TRBJ1-3
abundance: .
d_gene: .
v_gene: TRBV6-5
CDR3aa: CASSRTVTGNTIYF
CDR3nt: TGTGCCAGCAGTCGGACAGTCACTGGAAACACCATATATTTT

j_gene: TRBJ2-7
abundance: medium-sized
d_gene: .
v_gene: TRBV27
CDR3aa: CASSLSRGDEQYF
CDR3nt: TGTGCCAGCAGTTTATCCAGGGGGGACGAGCAGTACTTC

j_gene: TRBJ1-1
abundance: .
d_gene: .
v_gene: TRBV5-1
CDR3aa: CASSFGEQGTEAFF
CDR3nt: TGCGCCAGCAGCTTTGGGGAACAGGGCACTGAAGCTTTCTTT

j_gene: TRBJ2-5
abundance: .
d_gene: .
v_gene: TRBV7-9
CDR3aa: CASSFFTGGQETQYF
CDR3nt: TGTGCCAGCAGCTTTTTTACGGGGGGCCAGGAGACCCAGTACTTC

j_gene: TRBJ1-2
abundance: .
d_gene: .
v_gene: TRBV6-1
CDR3aa: CASSEYVGSYTF
CDR3nt: TGTGCCAGCAGTGAATATGTCGGGTCCTACACCTTC

j_gene: TRBJ1-6
abundance: .
d_gene: .
v_gene: TRBV27
CDR3aa: CASSVKGVGPLHF
CDR3nt: TGTGCCAGCAGTGTAAAGGGGGTTGGGCCCCTCCACTTT